This T cell receptor (beta chain) comes out of a study of blood T cell repertoires in COVID-19. Overall study context: Sources were T cells, B-cell-depleted T cells, or PBMCs; the material itself was cDNA or gDNA.

Participants spanned ages roughly 18 to 95 years and resided in about 24 US areas. The protocol was immunoSEQ multiplex PCR, while the TCRdb copy is restricted to in-frame clones and leaves out a portion. The sample has roughly 290,000 clones; approximately 83% are singletons. This CDR3 is built from 13 residues. Germline CDR1 reads SGDLS; CDR2 reads YYNGEE. V lost 1 base and J 5 bases, leaving 9 bases between the germline ends. Sequencing used PBMCs or T cells enriched from blood (not recorded which). The chain recombines TRBV9 with TRBJ1-2, with unresolved D. This TCR derives from a woman in her 30s who had recovered from COVID-19. The CDR3 loop reads CASSVFTGYGYTF. CDR3 bases: TGTGCCAGCAGCGTATTTACGGGATATGGCTACACCTTC.